These T cell receptor beta chains were read from a single sample in a study of T cell repertoires in cytomegalovirus infection. No cognate antigen is known for these TCRs. TCRdb reanalysed the reads using MiXCR and keeps one entry per CDR3 protein. The sample shows around 340,000 distinct CDR3 sequences, 29% of them seen only once. Specimen: cultured PBMCs, collected from culture after CMV antigen stimulation. The receptors shown here come from a human donor in good health (CMV status not recorded). Some clones in this sample may be carry-over from other donors' samples. Both conserved end residues are part of each CDR3. The order of the fields is J gene, D gene, clone size, V gene, CDR3 DNA, CDR3 protein. D genes are given only for firm matches. The size field is filled for only some rows; it gives once, few, many or a size class.

TRBJ2-5 - - TRBV12-3/TRBV12-4 TGTGCCAGCAGTTTGGCAGGGCGCGAAGAGACCCAGTACTTC CASSLAGREETQYF
TRBJ1-6 - - TRBV9 TGTGCCAGCAGCGTAGAAGGATCACCGGGAGCCTCACCCCTCCACTTT CASSVEGSPGASPLHF
TRBJ2-7 - few TRBV28 TGTGCCAGCGGGGTTAACGAGCAGTACTTC CASGVNEQYF
TRBJ1-1 - many TRBV6-1 TGTGCCAGCAGTGAATATAACACTGAAGCTTTCTTT CASSEYNTEAFF
TRBJ1-5 - - TRBV7-8 TGTGCCAGCAGCTTAGGGTCGGGGACGAGCAATCAGCCCCAGCATTTT CASSLGSGTSNQPQHF
TRBJ1-1 - few TRBV4-2 TGTGCCAGCAGCCAAGAAAGGGCAGGGACTGAAGCTTTCTTT CASSQERAGTEAFF
TRBJ2-1 TRBD2 - TRBV7-2 TGTGCCTCATTGGAAAGAAGCGGGACCTACAATGAGCAGTTCTTC CASLERSGTYNEQFF
TRBJ2-5 TRBD2 few TRBV7-2 TGTGCCAGCAGCCGTGGGGAGGGGCACCAAGAGACCCAGTACTTC CASSRGEGHQETQYF
TRBJ2-1 - many TRBV7-2 TGTGCCAGCAGACTGGCGGGGTACAATGAGCAGTTCTTC CASRLAGYNEQFF
TRBJ2-6 TRBD2 - TRBV6-1 TGTGCCAGCAGTTATCGGGGACTAGCGGGACTATCTGGGGCCAACGTCCTGACTTTC CASSYRGLAGLSGANVLTF
TRBJ1-5 - - TRBV12-3/TRBV12-4 TGTGCCAGCAGTTTACAAGGGATTGACGGTCAGCCCCAGCATTTT CASSLQGIDGQPQHF
TRBJ2-5 - - TRBV7-9 TGTGCCAGCAGCCCCGGTTCAGGGCGAGAGACCCAGTACTTC CASSPGSGRETQYF
TRBJ1-1 - - TRBV23-1 TGCGCCAGCAGTCAAAGGACAGCTCAGGCTGAAGCTTTCTTT CASSQRTAQAEAFF
TRBJ2-5 TRBD1 once TRBV11-3 TGTGCCAGCAGCTTAGGGACAGGGTCCCAAGAGACCCAGTACTTC CASSLGTGSQETQYF
TRBJ2-6 - few TRBV6-2/TRBV6-3 TGTGCCAGCAGTTCAACGGACAAGGGTAGGGGGGCCAACGTCCTGACTTTC CASSSTDKGRGANVLTF
TRBJ2-1 - few TRBV7-3 TGTGCCAGCAGCTTAATAACGAATGAGCAGTTCTTC CASSLITNEQFF
TRBJ2-7 - many TRBV3-1 TGTGCCAGCAGCCCTGGACCCTACGAGCAGTACTTC CASSPGPYEQYF
TRBJ1-1 - once TRBV19 TGTGCCAGTACCGTTTCCGGACAGATGAACACTGAAGCTTTCTTT CASTVSGQMNTEAFF
TRBJ2-7 TRBD1 few TRBV5-1 TGCGCCAGCAACGACAGGGTGAGGGACGAGCAGTACTTC CASNDRVRDEQYF
TRBJ1-1 - many TRBV6-1 TGTGCCAGCATACGGGGCACTGAAGCTTTCTTT CASIRGTEAFF
TRBJ1-6 - few TRBV27 TGTGCCAGCAGTTTACGGGACACTATTACACCCCTCCACTTT CASSLRDTITPLHF
TRBJ1-1 TRBD1 few TRBV11-2 TGTGCCAGCAGCTTATGGACAGGGAGGGATATGAACACTGAAGCTTTCTTT CASSLWTGRDMNTEAFF
TRBJ1-2 - few TRBV7-3 TGTGCCAGCAGCTCCACGGATGCTCCGGCGGGTGGCTACACCTTC CASSSTDAPAGGYTF
TRBJ2-1 - many TRBV7-2 TGTGCCAGCAGCCCAGTCCCGGGACTGTTCAATGAGCAGTTCTTC CASSPVPGLFNEQFF
TRBJ2-3 TRBD2 - TRBV20-1 TGCAGTGTTAAGCGGGGGGAAGATACGCAGTATTTT CSVKRGEDTQYF
TRBJ1-1 TRBD1 - TRBV7-2 TGTGCCAGCAAAAAGGGACAGGGGAACACTGAAGCTTTCTTT CASKKGQGNTEAFF
TRBJ1-1 - few TRBV19 TGTGCCAGTAGTTCACAGGGTATTCAGAACACTGAAGCTTTCTTT CASSSQGIQNTEAFF
TRBJ1-5 TRBD1 few TRBV28 TGTGCCAGCAGCCCCGGACAGGGGAACGGACAGCCCCAGCATTTT CASSPGQGNGQPQHF
TRBJ2-1 TRBD2 - TRBV20-1 TGCAGTGCTACCCTCGGGGGGGCCGTTAATGAGCAGTTCTTC CSATLGGAVNEQFF
TRBJ2-5 - - TRBV3-1 TGTGCCAGCAGCCGGGCCTTTGCAGAGACCCAGTACTTC CASSRAFAETQYF
TRBJ2-5 TRBD1 many TRBV7-9 TGTGCCAGCAGCCATGGACAGGGGGCAGGGCAAGAGACCCAGTACTTC CASSHGQGAGQETQYF
TRBJ2-1 TRBD1 few TRBV19 TGTGCCACCGGGGAGACAGGGACCGTCTACAATGAGCAGTTCTTC CATGETGTVYNEQFF
TRBJ2-7 - - TRBV25-1 TGTGCCAGCAGCCCTTTCACGCGCTCCGGCAGATCCTACGAGCAGTACTTC CASSPFTRSGRSYEQYF
TRBJ2-1 - few TRBV6-1 TGTGCCGCAAAGGGAGGCCTGTACAATGAGCAGTTCTTC CAAKGGLYNEQFF
TRBJ1-1 - - TRBV14 TGTGCCAGCAGCCAAGATCGAGGGGCTGAAGCTTTCTTT CASSQDRGAEAFF
TRBJ2-1 TRBD1 - TRBV18 TGTGCCAGCTCATCGGGACAGGGGGCAATCAATGAGCAGTTCTTC CASSSGQGAINEQFF
TRBJ1-5 TRBD1 - TRBV15 TGTGCCACCAGCAGGACAGGGGGCAATCAGCCCCAGCATTTT CATSRTGGNQPQHF
TRBJ2-5 TRBD2 - TRBV4-2 TGTGCCAGCAGCCAAGGGGCTAGCGGGATCCAAGAGACCCAGTACTTC CASSQGASGIQETQYF
TRBJ1-2 TRBD1 many TRBV7-2 TGTGCCAGCAGCCTACAGGGGGTAAACTATGGCTACACCTTC CASSLQGVNYGYTF
TRBJ2-6 - few TRBV9 TGTGCCAGCAGCGTAGGGGGCCGCTCTGGGGCCAACGTCCTGACTTTC CASSVGGRSGANVLTF
TRBJ1-2 - - TRBV19 TGTGCCAGTAGTATGAGACAGAACTATGGCTACACCTTC CASSMRQNYGYTF
TRBJ1-6 - - TRBV6-5 TGTGCCAGCAGTTACCCGGGTAATTCACCCCTCCACTTT CASSYPGNSPLHF